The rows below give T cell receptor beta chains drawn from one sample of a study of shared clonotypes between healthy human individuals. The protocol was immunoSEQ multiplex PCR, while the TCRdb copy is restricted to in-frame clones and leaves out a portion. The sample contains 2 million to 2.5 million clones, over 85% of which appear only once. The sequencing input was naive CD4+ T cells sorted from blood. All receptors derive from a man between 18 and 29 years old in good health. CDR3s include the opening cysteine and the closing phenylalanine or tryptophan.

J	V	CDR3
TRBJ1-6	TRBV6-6	CASSPGQGRSSPLHF
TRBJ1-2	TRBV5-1	CASSTGTNGNPGYTF
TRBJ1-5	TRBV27	CASSAGPANQPQHF
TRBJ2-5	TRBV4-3	CATHLAGGTQETQYF
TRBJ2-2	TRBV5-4	CASSPMTSPNTGELFF
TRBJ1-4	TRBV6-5	CASSDRGEKLFF
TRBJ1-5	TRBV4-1	CASSQDQGPYQPQHF
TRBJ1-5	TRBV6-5	CASSRSGDQPQHF
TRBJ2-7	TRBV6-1	CASRFGRSSYEQYF
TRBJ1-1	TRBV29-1	CSVNGDRGFTEAFF
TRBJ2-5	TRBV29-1	CSVENSGRAGKTQYF
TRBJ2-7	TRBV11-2	CASSLVGTGGREQYF
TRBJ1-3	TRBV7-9	CASSLAQGSGNTIYF
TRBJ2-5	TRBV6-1	CASSDPETIGETQYF
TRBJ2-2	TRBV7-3	CASSLTGTNTGELFF
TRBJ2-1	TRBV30	CAWSGDWSSYNEQFF
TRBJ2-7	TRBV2	CASSRTGNYEQYF
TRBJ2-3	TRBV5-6	CASSLPPFYTDTQYF
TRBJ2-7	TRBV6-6	CASSPGQTSYEQYF
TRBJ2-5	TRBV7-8	CASSTLTASETQYF
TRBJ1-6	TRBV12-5	CASGRRQSPNSPLHF
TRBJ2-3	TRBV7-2	CASSPGGGRPTDTQYF
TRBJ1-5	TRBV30	CAWSRDRDQPQHF
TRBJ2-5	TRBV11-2	CASSLGARETQYF
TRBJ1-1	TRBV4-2	CASSQEYGVEAFF